The clone carrying this T cell receptor beta chain has just a few counts. Its antigen remains unknown. The data were taken from a study of identical twins. Per germline, CDR1 SGHRS and CDR2 YFSETQ. The CDR3 runs to 16 residues. V was clipped by 3 bases and J by 5 bases, with 17 bases between them. Study-level points and caveats: Monozygotic twins shared more out-of-frame TCR alpha than recombination models predicted.

TCRdb fed the 5' RACE reads into MiXCR, producing one record per CDR3 protein. The data hold 500,000 or so distinct CDR3 sequences, with roughly an eighth observed a single time. This sample was shared with a second study, whose subject was yellow fever vaccine responses in identical twins.

The rearrangement joins TRBV5-1 to TRBJ2-2, with D perhaps matching TRBD1 (6 bases). The clonotype was recovered from a woman aged 18-29 years in good health. Sequenced sample: CD4+ T cells sorted from blood. CDR3 in amino acids: CASSSPTGYGTGELFF. Written as DNA, the CDR3 is TGCGCCAGCAGCTCTCCTACAGGGTACGGAACCGGGGAGCTGTTTTTT.